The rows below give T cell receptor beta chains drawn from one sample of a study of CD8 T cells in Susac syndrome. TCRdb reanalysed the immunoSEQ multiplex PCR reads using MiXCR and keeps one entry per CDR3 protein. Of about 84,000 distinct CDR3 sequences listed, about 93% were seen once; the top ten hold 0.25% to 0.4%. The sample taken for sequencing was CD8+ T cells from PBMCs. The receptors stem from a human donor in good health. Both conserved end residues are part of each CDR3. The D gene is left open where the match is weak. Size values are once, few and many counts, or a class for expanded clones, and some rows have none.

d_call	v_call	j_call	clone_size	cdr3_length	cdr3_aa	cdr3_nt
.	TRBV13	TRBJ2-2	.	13	CASSPRGAGELFF	TGTGCCAGCAGCCCTAGGGGGGCCGGGGAGCTGTTTTTT
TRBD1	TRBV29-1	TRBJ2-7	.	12	CSVEVGGDEQYF	TGCAGCGTTGAGGTAGGGGGCGACGAGCAGTACTTC
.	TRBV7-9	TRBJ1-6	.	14	CASSLLGLDSPLHF	TGTGCCAGCAGCTTATTGGGGCTGGATTCACCCCTCCACTTT
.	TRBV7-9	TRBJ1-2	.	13	CASSSPGASGYTF	TGTGCCAGCAGCTCCCCGGGAGCATCTGGCTACACCTTC
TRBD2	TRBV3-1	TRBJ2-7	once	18	CASSSGTSGGHRSYEQYF	TGTGCCAGCAGCTCCGGGACTAGCGGGGGGCACCGCTCCTACGAGCAGTACTTC
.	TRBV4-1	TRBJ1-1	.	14	CASSQTTGRTEAFF	TGCGCCAGCAGCCAGACAACAGGGAGGACTGAAGCTTTCTTT
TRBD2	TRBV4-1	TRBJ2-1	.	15	CASSQDSRGGNEQFF	TGCGCCAGCAGCCAAGATTCGCGCGGGGGTAACGAGCAGTTCTTC
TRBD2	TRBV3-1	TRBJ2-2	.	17	CASSQEGLAGMAGELFF	TGTGCCAGCAGCCAAGAGGGACTAGCGGGGATGGCAGGGGAGCTGTTTTTT
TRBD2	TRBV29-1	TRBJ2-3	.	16	CSVESWGSGATDTQYF	TGCAGCGTTGAATCCTGGGGTAGCGGGGCCACAGATACGCAGTATTTT
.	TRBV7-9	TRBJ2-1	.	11	CASSGRDRLFF	TGTGCCAGCAGCGGGCGGGACAGACTGTTCTTC
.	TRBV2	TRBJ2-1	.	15	CASSPRVRRSNEQFF	TGTGCCAGCAGTCCACGGGTAAGGAGGTCTAATGAGCAGTTCTTC
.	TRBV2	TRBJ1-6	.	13	CASSYRENPPLHF	TGTGCCAGCAGTTACAGGGAAAATCCACCCCTCCACTTT
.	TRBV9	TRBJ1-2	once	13	CASTFGTGSGYTF	TGTGCCAGCACGTTCGGAACAGGGAGTGGCTACACCTTC
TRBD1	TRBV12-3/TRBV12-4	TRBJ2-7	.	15	CASSLTGTGFYEQYF	TGTGCCAGCAGCCTTACAGGGACAGGTTTCTACGAGCAGTACTTC
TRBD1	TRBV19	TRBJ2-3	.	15	CASSPRQGAADTQYF	TGTGCCAGTAGTCCCCGCCAGGGGGCAGCGGATACGCAGTATTTT
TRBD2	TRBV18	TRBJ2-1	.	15	CASSPRAGRDNEQFF	TGTGCCAGCTCACCACGTGCAGGGAGGGACAATGAGCAGTTCTTC
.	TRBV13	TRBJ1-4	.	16	CASSFRREYTNEKLFF	TGTGCCAGCAGCTTCCGACGGGAGTATACTAATGAAAAACTGTTTTTT
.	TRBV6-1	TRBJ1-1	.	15	CASSELGPESTEAFF	TGTGCCAGCAGTGAGTTAGGCCCGGAGAGCACTGAAGCTTTCTTT
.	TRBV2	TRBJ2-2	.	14	CASLSGAGTGELFF	TGTGCCAGTCTCTCGGGGGCGGGAACCGGGGAGCTGTTTTTT
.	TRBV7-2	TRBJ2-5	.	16	CASSLPSSPREETQYF	TGTGCCAGCAGCCTGCCGAGTTCTCCTAGGGAAGAGACCCAGTACTTC
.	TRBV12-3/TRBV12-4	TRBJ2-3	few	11	CASSFADTQYF	TGTGCCAGCAGTTTCGCAGATACGCAGTATTTT
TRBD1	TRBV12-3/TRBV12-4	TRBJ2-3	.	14	CASSLQGAIDTQYF	TGTGCCAGCAGTTTACAGGGGGCTATAGATACGCAGTATTTT
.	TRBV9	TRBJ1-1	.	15	CASSVAHGSNTEAFF	TGTGCCAGCAGCGTAGCCCACGGTTCGAACACTGAAGCTTTCTTT
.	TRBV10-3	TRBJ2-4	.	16	CAISERTEGAKNIQYF	TGTGCCATCAGTGAGCGGACAGAGGGAGCCAAAAACATTCAGTACTTC
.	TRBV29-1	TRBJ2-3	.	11	CSVPYTDTQYF	TGCAGCGTACCGTACACAGATACGCAGTATTTT
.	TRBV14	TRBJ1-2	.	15	CASSHTGRGLYGYTF	TGTGCCAGCAGCCACACAGGGAGGGGTTTGTATGGCTACACCTTC
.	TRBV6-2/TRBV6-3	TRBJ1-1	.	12	CASSGSAREAFF	TGTGCCAGCAGTGGAAGTGCCAGGGAAGCTTTCTTT
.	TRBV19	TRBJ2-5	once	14	CASSTGQFQETQYF	TGTGCCAGTAGTACTGGACAGTTTCAAGAGACCCAGTACTTC
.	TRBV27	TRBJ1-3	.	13	CASSSDRGNTIYF	TGTGCCAGCAGCTCGGACCGAGGAAACACCATATATTTT
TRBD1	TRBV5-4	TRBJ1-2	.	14	CASSPSTGEYGYTF	TGTGCCAGCAGCCCCTCGACAGGGGAATATGGCTACACCTTC
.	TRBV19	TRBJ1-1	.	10	CASNGGEAFF	TGTGCCAGTAATGGGGGTGAAGCTTTCTTT
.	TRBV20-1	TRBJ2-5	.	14	CSARDPPLQETQYF	TGCAGTGCTAGAGACCCCCCCCTCCAAGAGACCCAGTACTTC
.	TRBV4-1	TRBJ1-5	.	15	CASSQVGGGNQPQHF	TGCGCCAGCAGCCAAGTTGGCGGGGGCAATCAGCCCCAGCATTTT
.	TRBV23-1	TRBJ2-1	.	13	CASGKGRGNEQFF	TGCGCCAGCGGCAAGGGTCGGGGAAATGAGCAGTTCTTC
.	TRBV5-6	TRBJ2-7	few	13	CASSLEASYEQYF	TGTGCCAGCAGCTTGGAGGCTTCCTACGAGCAGTACTTC
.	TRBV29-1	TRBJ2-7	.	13	CSVPVDIGDEQYF	TGCAGCGTCCCCGTTGACATAGGCGACGAGCAGTACTTC
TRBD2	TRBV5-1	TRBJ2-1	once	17	CASSWGTSGGLGNEQFF	TGCGCCAGCAGCTGGGGGACTAGCGGGGGCTTAGGGAATGAGCAGTTCTTC
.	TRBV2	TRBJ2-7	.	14	CASSEHSGGYEQYF	TGTGCCAGCAGTGAACATTCTGGCGGTTACGAGCAGTACTTC